Sequencing of this T cell receptor (beta chain) was carried out in a study of T-cell reconstitution after alpha-beta-depleted transplantation in children. This clonotype was found many times. Unique molecular identifiers were incorporated during preparation of the TCRbeta library. One entry per CDR3 protein results from TCRdb running MiXCR on the PCR reads. This table has under 35,000 distinct CDR3 sequences, around 6.3% appearing once. The sequence was obtained from a male patient younger than 18 who had a stem cell transplant for acute myeloid leukemia, so the T cells may come from the graft donor. The sequencing here drew on PBMCs, mostly from graft donor cells, taken 180 days after TCRalphabeta/CD19-depleted stem cell transplant.

The chain's CDR3 is CSVVIDRGSTDTQYF. The CDR3 DNA is TGCAGCGTTGTAATCGATAGGGGGTCCACAGATACGCAGTATTTT. The V gene is TRBV29-1, the J gene TRBJ2-3, with D possibly TRBD1 on 6 matching bases. The V gene's germline CDR1 is SQVTM and CDR2 ANQGSEA. Trimming stripped 4 bases from V and 2 bases from J, with 16 bases between. The CDR3 covers 15 residues.